The clone carrying this T cell receptor beta chain showed up just a few times. What it binds is unknown. Germline CDR1 is MGHDK and CDR2 is SYGVNS. This CDR3 has 15 amino acids. The V segment lost 4 bases and the J segment 0 bases; nucleotides outside the gene matches: 2. This specimen belongs to a study of cytomegalovirus exposure and HLA in healthy donors. Overall study findings and caveats: The authors listed some 150 TCR beta chains as cytomegalovirus-associated. Subsequent analysis showed first-cohort TCR clusters tending to co-occur in approximately 120 validation repertoires.

The data were produced by immunoSEQ multiplex PCR, yet TCRdb's version contains in-frame clones alone and is incomplete. Here the sample spans around 66,000 clones, approximately 97% being singletons. The sequenced material came from PBMCs. This rearrangement joins TRBV25-1 to TRBJ2-2; TRBD2 agrees at 7 bases. This receptor was taken from a young woman in good health and CMV-seropositive. CDR3 amino acids: CASSATSANTGELFF. CDR3 nucleotide sequence: TGTGCCAGCAGTGCCACTAGCGCGAACACCGGGGAGCTGTTTTTT. Filled out from reference TRBV25-1 and TRBJ2-2, the complete variable domain reads EADIYQTPRYLVIGTGKKITLECSQTMGHDKMYWYQQDPGMELHLIHYSYGVNSTEKGDLSSESTVSRIRTEHFPLTLESARPSHTSQYLCASSATSANTGELFFGEGSRLTVL.